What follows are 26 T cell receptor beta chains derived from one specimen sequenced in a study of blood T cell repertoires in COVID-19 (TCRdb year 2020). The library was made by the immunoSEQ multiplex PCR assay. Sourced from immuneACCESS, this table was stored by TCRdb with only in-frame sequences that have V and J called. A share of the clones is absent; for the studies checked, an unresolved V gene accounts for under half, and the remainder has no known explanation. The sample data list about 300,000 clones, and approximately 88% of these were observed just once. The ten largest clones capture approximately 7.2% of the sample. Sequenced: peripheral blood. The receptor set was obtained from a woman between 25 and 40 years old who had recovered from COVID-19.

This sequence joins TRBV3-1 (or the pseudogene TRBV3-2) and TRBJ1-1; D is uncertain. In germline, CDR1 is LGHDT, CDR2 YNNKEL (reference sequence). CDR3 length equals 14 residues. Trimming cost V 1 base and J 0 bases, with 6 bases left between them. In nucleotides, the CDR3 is TGTGCCAGCAGCCAAGGCGGAATGAACACTGAAGCTTTCTTT. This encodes CASSQGGMNTEAFF.

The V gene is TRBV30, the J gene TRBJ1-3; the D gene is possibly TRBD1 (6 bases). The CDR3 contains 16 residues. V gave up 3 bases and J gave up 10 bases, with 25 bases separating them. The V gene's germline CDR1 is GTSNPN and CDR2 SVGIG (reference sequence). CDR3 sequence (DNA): TGTGCCTGGAGCCCCCCCGGACAGTCAGGGATAGGGACCATATATTTT. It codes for CAWSPPGQSGIGTIYF.

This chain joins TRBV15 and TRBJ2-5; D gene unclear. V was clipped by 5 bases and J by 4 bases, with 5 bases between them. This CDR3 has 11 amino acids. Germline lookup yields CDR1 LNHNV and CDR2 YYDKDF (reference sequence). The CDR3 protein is CATSSRETQYF. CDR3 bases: TGTGCCACCAGCTCTCGAGAGACCCAGTACTTC.

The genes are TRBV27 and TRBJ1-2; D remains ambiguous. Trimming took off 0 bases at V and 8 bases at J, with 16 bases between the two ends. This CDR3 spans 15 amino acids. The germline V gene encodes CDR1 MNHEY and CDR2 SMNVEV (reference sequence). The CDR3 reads CASSLSHGSPLGYTF. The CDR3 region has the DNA TGTGCCAGCAGTTTATCACACGGGTCCCCCCTGGGCTACACCTTC.

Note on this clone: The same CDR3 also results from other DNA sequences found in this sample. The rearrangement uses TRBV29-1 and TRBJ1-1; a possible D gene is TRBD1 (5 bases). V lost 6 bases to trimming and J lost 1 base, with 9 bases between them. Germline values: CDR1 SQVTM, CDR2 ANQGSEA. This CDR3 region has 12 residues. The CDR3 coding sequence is TGCAGCGTAGGGGCAGGGAACACTGAAGCTTTCTTT. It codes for CSVGAGNTEAFF.

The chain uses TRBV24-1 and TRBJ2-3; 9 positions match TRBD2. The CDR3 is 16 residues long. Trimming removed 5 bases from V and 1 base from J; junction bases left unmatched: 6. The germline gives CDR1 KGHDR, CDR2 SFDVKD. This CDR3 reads CATSVSGGPGTDTQYF. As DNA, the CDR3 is TGTGCCACCAGTGTGAGCGGGGGGCCCGGCACAGATACGCAGTATTTT.

CDR3 sequence: CSVLGKPAGNVQGAYEEKLFF. The CDR3 DNA reads TGCAGCGTTCTGGGAAAGCCGGCCGGTAATGTACAGGGGGCTTATGAGGAAAAACTGTTTTTT. The gene calls are TRBV29-1 and TRBJ1-4; 9 positions match TRBD1. V gave up 5 bases and J gave up 8 bases; unmatched junction bases: 30. Germline V gene sequence: CDR1 SQVTM, CDR2 ANQGSEA. This CDR3 contains 21 residues. The full variable domain, completed using reference TRBV29-1 and TRBJ1-4, is SAVISQKPSRDICQRGTSLTIQCQVDSQVTMMFWYRQQPGQSLTLIATANQGSEATYESGFVIDKFPISRPNLTFSTLTVSNMSPEDSSIYLCSVLGKPAGNVQGAYEEKLFFGSGTQLSVL.

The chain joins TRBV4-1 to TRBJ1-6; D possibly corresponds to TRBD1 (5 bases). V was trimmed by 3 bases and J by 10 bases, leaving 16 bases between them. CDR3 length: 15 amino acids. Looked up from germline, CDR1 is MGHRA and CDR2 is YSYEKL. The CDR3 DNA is TGCGCCAGCAGCCAGCTCCTAGGGGCAAGATCACCCCTCCACTTT. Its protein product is CASSQLLGARSPLHF.

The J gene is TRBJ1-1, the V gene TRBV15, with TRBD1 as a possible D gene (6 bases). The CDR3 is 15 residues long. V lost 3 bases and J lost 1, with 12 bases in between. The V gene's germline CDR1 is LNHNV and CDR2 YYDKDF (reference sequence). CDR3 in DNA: TGTGCCACCAGCAGTCCGGGACACCCGAACACTGAAGCTTTCTTT. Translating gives CATSSPGHPNTEAFF.

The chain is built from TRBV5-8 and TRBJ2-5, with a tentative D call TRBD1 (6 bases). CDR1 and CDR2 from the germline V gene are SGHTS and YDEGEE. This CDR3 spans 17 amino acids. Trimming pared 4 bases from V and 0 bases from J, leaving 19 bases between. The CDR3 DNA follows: TGTGCCAGCAGCCGCTGGGCGTCGACAGGATACCAAGAGACCCAGTACTTC. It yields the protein CASSRWASTGYQETQYF.

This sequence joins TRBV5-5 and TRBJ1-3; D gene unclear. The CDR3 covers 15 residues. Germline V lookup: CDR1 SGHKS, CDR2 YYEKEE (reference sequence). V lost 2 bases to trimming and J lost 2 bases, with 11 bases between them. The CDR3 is CASSFAGSTGNTIYF. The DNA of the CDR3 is TGTGCCAGCAGCTTTGCGGGGAGTACTGGAAACACCATATATTTT.

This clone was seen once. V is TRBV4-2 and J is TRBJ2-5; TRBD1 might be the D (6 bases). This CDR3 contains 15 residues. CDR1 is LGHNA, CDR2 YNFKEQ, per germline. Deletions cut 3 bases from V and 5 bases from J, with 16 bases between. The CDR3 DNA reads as TGTGCCAGCAGCCATGGTGGGGCAGGGGAGGAGACCCAGTACTTC. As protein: CASSHGGAGEETQYF.

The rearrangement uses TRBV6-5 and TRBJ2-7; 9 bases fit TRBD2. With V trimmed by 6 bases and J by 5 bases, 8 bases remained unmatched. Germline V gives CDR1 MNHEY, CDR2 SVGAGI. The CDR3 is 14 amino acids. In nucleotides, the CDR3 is TGTGCCAGCAGCTTACTAGCGGGTATCGACGAGCAGTACTTC. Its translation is CASSLLAGIDEQYF.

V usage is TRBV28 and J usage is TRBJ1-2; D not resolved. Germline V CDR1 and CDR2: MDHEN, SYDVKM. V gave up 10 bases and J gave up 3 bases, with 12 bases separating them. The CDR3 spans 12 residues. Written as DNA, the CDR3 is TGTGCCACCCATGCCGCGTACTATGGCTACACCTTC. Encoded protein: CATHAAYYGYTF.

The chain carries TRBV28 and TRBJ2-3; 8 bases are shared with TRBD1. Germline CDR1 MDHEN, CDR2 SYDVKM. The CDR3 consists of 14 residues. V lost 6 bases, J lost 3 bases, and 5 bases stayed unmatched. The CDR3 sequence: CASRRTGSTDTQYF. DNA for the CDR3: TGTGCCAGCAGGCGGACAGGGAGTACAGATACGCAGTATTTT.

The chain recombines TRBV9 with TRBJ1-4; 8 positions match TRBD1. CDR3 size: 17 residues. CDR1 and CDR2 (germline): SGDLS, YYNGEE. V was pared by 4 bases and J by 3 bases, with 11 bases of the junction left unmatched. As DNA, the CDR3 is TGTGCCAGCAGCATTAGGACAGGGATGGAGGCTAATGAAAAACTGTTTTTT. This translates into CASSIRTGMEANEKLFF.

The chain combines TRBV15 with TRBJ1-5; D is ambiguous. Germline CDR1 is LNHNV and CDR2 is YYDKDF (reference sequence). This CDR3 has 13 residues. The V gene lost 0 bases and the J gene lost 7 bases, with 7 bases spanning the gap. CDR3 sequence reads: CATSRDSGQPQHF. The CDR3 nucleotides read TGTGCCACCAGCAGAGATTCGGGACAGCCCCAGCATTTT. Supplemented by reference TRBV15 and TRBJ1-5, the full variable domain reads DAMVIQNPRYQVTQFGKPVTLSCSQTLNHNVMYWYQQKSSQAPKLLFHYYDKDFNNEADTPDNFQSRRPNTSFCFLDIRSPGLGDTAMYLCATSRDSGQPQHFGDGTRLSIL.

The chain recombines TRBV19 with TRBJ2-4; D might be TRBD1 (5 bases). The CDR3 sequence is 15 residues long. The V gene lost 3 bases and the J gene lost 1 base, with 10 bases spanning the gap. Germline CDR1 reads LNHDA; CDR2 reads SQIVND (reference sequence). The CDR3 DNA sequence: TGTGCCAGTAGTATGGGGCCGAGGGCCAAAAACATTCAGTACTTC. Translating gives CASSMGPRAKNIQYF.

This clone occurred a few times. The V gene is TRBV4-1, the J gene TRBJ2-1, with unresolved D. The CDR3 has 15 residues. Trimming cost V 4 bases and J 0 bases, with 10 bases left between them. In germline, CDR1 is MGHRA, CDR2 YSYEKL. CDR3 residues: CASSLRRSSYNEQFF. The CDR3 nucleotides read TGCGCCAGCAGCCTGAGACGGAGCTCCTACAATGAGCAGTTCTTC.

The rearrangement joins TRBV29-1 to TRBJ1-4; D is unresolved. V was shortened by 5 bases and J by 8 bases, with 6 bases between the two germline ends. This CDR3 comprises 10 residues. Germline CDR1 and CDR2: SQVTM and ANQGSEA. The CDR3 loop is CSVHEEKLFF. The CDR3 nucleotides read TGCAGCGTTCATGAGGAAAAACTGTTTTTT.

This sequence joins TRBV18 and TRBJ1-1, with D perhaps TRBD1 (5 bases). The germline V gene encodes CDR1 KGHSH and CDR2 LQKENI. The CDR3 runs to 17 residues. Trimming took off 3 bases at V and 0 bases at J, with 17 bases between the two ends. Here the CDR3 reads CASSPTQGGSMNTEAFF. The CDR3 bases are TGTGCCAGCTCACCGACGCAGGGTGGCTCCATGAACACTGAAGCTTTCTTT.

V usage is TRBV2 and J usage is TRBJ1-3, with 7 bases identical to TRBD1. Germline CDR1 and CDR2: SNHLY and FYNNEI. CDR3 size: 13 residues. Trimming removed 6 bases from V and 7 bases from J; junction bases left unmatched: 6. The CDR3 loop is CASSDDRANTIYF. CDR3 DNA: TGTGCCAGCAGCGACGACAGGGCGAACACCATATATTTT.

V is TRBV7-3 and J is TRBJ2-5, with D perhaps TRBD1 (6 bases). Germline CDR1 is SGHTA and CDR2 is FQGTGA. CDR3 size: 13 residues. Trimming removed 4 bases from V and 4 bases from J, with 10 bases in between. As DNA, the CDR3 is TGTGCCAGCAGCTGGGCAGGGGCAGAGACCCAGTACTTC. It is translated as CASSWAGAETQYF.

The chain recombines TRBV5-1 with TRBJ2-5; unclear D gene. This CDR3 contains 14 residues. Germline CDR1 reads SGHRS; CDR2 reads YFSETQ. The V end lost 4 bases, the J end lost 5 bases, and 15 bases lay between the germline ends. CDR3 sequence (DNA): TGCGCCAGCAGCCCCGCTCTCGATCGGGAGACCCAGTACTTC. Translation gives CASSPALDRETQYF.

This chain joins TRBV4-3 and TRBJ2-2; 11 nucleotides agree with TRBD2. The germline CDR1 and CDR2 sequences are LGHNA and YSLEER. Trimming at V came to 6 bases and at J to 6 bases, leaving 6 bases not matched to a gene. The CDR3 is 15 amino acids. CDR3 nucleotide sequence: TGCGCCAGCAGTACTCTAGCGGGGGGACCCGGGGAGCTGTTTTTT. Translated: CASSTLAGGPGELFF.

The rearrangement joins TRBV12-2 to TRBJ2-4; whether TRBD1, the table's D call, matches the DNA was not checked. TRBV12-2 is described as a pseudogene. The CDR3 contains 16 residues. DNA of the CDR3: TGTGCAAGTCGCTCCCCGGACAGGCAAGCCAAAAACATTCAGTACTTC. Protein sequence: CASRSPDRQAKNIQYF.